This T cell receptor (beta chain) was observed in a study of blood T cell repertoires in COVID-19. As for the study in general: The analysed material was cDNA or gDNA that came from T cells, B-cell-depleted T cells, or PBMCs.

Produced via immunoSEQ multiplex PCR; TCRdb's table is partial and in-frame only. The data contain about 190,000 clones, roughly four fifths of them singletons. The CDR3 extends over 15 amino acids. The germline V and J ends were trimmed by 1 base and 0 bases, with 7 bases remaining between them. Germline-derived CDR1 and CDR2 are MGHRA and YSYEKL. The sequenced sample was peripheral blood. This TCR derives from a woman aged 35 to 49 with acute or convalescent COVID-19. V usage is TRBV4-1 and J usage is TRBJ1-3; no clear D gene. The CDR3 nucleotides are TGCGCCAGCAGCCAAGCTGTTTTCTCTGGAAACACCATATATTTT. Residues: CASSQAVFSGNTIYF.